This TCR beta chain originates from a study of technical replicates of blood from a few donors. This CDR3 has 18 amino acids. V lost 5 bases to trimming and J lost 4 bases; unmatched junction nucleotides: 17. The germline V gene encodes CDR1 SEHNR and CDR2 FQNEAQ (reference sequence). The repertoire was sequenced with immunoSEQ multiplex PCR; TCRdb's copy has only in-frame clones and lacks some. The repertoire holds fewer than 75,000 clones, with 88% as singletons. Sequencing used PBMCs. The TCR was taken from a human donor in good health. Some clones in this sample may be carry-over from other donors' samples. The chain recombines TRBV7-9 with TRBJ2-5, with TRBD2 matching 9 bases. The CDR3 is CASSQRGGRADPRETQYF. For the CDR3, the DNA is TGTGCCAGCAGCCAAAGAGGCGGGAGGGCCGATCCCCGAGAGACCCAGTACTTC. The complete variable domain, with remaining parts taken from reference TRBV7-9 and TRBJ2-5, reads DTGVSQNPRHKITKRGQNVTFRCDPISEHNRLYWYRQTLGQGPEFLTYFQNEAQLEKSRLLSDRFSAERPKGSFSTLEIQRTEQGDSAMYLCASSQRGGRADPRETQYFGPGTRLLVL.